These 21 T cell receptor beta chains came from one sample sequenced in a study of blood T cell repertoires in COVID-19. Sequenced by immunoSEQ multiplex PCR; TCRdb stores in-frame clones only, minus some. The profile shows under 250,000 clones, approximately 82% of them singletons. Input material: peripheral blood. All receptors come from a woman in her 70s with active or convalescent COVID-19.

The CDR3 reads CASSYQGVSAEAFF. The CDR3, as DNA: TGTGCCAGCAGTTACCAGGGGGTCTCCGCTGAAGCTTTCTTT. This chain joins TRBV6-2 or TRBV6-3 and TRBJ1-1; 7 bases agree with TRBD1. V lost 2 bases to trimming and J lost 6 bases; unmatched junction nucleotides: 6. There are 14 residues in the CDR3. Germline V gene data show CDR1 as MNHEY and CDR2 as SVGEGT.

The chain uses TRBV7-2 and TRBJ2-1; 9 bases fit TRBD1. V shed 2 bases, J shed 7 bases, and the junction held 3 bases outside the gene matches. This CDR3 has 14 residues. Germline values: CDR1 SGHTA, CDR2 FQGNSA. The CDR3 protein is CASSLRDRANEQFF. DNA for the CDR3: TGTGCCAGCAGCTTACGGGACAGGGCAAATGAGCAGTTCTTC.

This clone was seen a handful of times. The V gene is TRBV27, the J gene TRBJ1-1; a weak D match, TRBD1 (6 bases). CDR1 and CDR2 from the germline V gene are MNHEY and SMNVEV (reference sequence). This CDR3 spans 12 amino acids. Trimming shortened V by 1 base and J by 7 bases, and 7 bases separated the two germline ends. Here the CDR3 DNA reads TGTGCCAGCAGTTTATTGACAGGTGAAGCTTTCTTT. It yields the protein CASSLLTGEAFF.

V and J are TRBV28 and TRBJ1-2; 7 bases match TRBD1. With 4 bases clipped from V and 3 bases from J, the junction kept 5 bases outside the gene matches. Germline CDR1 and CDR2: MDHEN and SYDVKM. The CDR3 runs 14 residues. CDR3 region: CASSSAQGDYGYTF. The DNA of the CDR3 is TGTGCCAGCAGTTCCGCCCAGGGGGACTATGGCTACACCTTC.

This clone was detected only a few times. This chain links TRBV29-1 with TRBJ2-7, with 9 nucleotides matching TRBD1. The CDR3 spans 14 residues. V lost 5 bases and J lost 0; bases outside the gene matches: 5. Germline loops: CDR1 SQVTM, CDR2 ANQGSEA. The CDR3 loop reads CSVRTGANSYEQYF. CDR3 DNA: TGCAGCGTTAGGACAGGGGCAAACTCCTACGAGCAGTACTTC.

This rearrangement joins TRBV5-1 to TRBJ1-5, with D possibly TRBD1 on 6 matching bases. Trimming removed 0 bases from V and 5 bases from J, with 12 bases in between. Germline values: CDR1 SGHRS, CDR2 YFSETQ. CDR3 length: 15 amino acids. CDR3 region: CASSLEGTPDQPQHF. The CDR3 nucleotides are TGCGCCAGCAGCTTGGAAGGGACACCAGATCAGCCCCAGCATTTT. The variable domain in full, with the rest retrieved from reference TRBV5-1 and TRBJ1-5, is KAGVTQTPRYLIKTRGQQVTLSCSPISGHRSVSWYQQTPGQGLQFLFEYFSETQRNKGNFPGRFSGRQFSNSRSEMNVSTLELGDSALYLCASSLEGTPDQPQHFGDGTRLSIL.

This clone was observed once. V gene TRBV5-4 combines with J gene TRBJ1-4, with D uncertain. The CDR3 sequence is 15 residues long. Trimming took off 0 bases at V and 0 bases at J, with 6 bases between the two ends. Germline values: CDR1 SGHNT, CDR2 YYREEE (reference sequence). The CDR3 nucleotides read TGTGCCAGCAGCTTGGCGGGGACAACTAATGAAAAACTGTTTTTT. Translated: CASSLAGTTNEKLFF.

The rearrangement uses TRBV2 and TRBJ2-1; D perhaps matches TRBD2 (6 bases). Germline V lookup: CDR1 SNHLY, CDR2 FYNNEI. The CDR3 spans 11 residues. With 7 bases removed from V and 9 bases from J, the gap between germline ends came to 10 bases. Written as DNA, the CDR3 is TGTGCCAGCACCGCCGGGGGTGAGCAGTTCTTC. Translated, it gives CASTAGGEQFF.

The V call is TRBV5-4, the J call TRBJ2-5; TRBD1 aligns across 9 bases. The ends lost 4 bases at V and 5 bases at J; junction bases unmatched: 12. Per germline, CDR1 SGHNT and CDR2 YYREEE (reference sequence). The CDR3 sequence is 16 residues long. The chain's CDR3 is CASSPTGDRVIETQYF. CDR3 sequence (DNA): TGTGCCAGCAGCCCCACCGGGGACAGGGTAATTGAGACCCAGTACTTC.

The V and J genes are TRBV27 and TRBJ2-7; 8 nucleotides align to TRBD1. This CDR3 comprises 15 residues. Germline V gives CDR1 MNHEY, CDR2 SMNVEV (reference sequence). The V segment lost 4 bases and the J segment 1 base; nucleotides outside the gene matches: 6. The CDR3 DNA follows: TGTGCCAGCAGTTCGTACAGGGGGAGTTCCTACGAGCAGTACTTC. This codes for CASSSYRGSSYEQYF.

The CDR3, as DNA: TGTGCCAGCAGCCGAACTAGCGCCCAAGAGACCCAGTACTTC. It specifies CASSRTSAQETQYF. The V gene is TRBV11-2, the J gene TRBJ2-5; 7 nucleotides line up with TRBD2. This CDR3 contains 14 residues. CDR1 and CDR2 from the germline V gene are SGHAT and FQNNGV. Germline trimming cut 5 bases from V and 1 base from J; bases unmatched to any gene: 4.

The chain couples TRBV27 to TRBJ1-6; D possibly corresponds to TRBD1 (5 bases). The germline CDR1 and CDR2 sequences are MNHEY and SMNVEV (reference sequence). The CDR3 extends over 16 amino acids. The germline V and J ends were trimmed by 7 bases and 6 bases, with 19 bases remaining between them. The CDR3 loop is CASNPWGGSVNSPLHF. CDR3 bases: TGTGCCAGCAACCCTTGGGGGGGTTCAGTTAATTCACCCCTCCACTTT.

This rearrangement joins TRBV30 to TRBJ2-5; D may be TRBD2 (5 bases). The CDR3 sequence is 12 residues long. The ends were cut back, 0 bases at V and 5 bases at J, with 7 bases in the middle. Germline CDR1 GTSNPN, CDR2 SVGIG (reference sequence). CDR3 nucleotides: TGTGCCTGGAGTGTACAGCGGGAGACCCAGTACTTC. It translates to CAWSVQRETQYF.

This chain uses TRBV28 with TRBJ1-5, with TRBD1 as a possible D gene (6 bases). CDR1 MDHEN and CDR2 SYDVKM come from the germline V gene. V was clipped by 8 bases and J by 5 bases, with 13 bases between them. This CDR3 spans 13 amino acids. DNA of the CDR3: TGTGCCAGCGGCCGGGACACCTATCAGCCCCAGCATTTT. Its translation: CASGRDTYQPQHF.

This chain connects TRBV7-8 to TRBJ1-4, with D possibly being TRBD1 (6 bases). Germline loops: CDR1 SGHVS, CDR2 FQNEAQ. The CDR3 length is 14 residues. Trimming cost V 3 bases and J 5 bases, with 10 bases left between them. DNA for the CDR3: TGTGCCAGCAGCTTCGACAGGATAAATGAAAAACTGTTTTTT. This codes for CASSFDRINEKLFF.

V usage is TRBV19 and J usage is TRBJ1-2; possibly TRBD1 for D (6 bases). The germline gives CDR1 LNHDA, CDR2 SQIVND (reference sequence). CDR3 length equals 17 residues. V was shortened by 3 bases and J by 0 bases, with 17 bases between the two germline ends. CDR3 sequence reads: CASSIGGALDSNYGYTF. CDR3 DNA: TGTGCCAGTAGTATCGGGGGGGCCTTGGATTCTAACTATGGCTACACCTTC.

The sample holds a few counts of this clone. This chain uses TRBV5-1 with TRBJ2-3; TRBD2 aligns across 9 bases. This CDR3 contains 16 residues. Per the germline V gene, CDR1 is SGHRS and CDR2 is YFSETQ. J was trimmed by 1 base and V by 2 bases; bases with no gene match: 5. As DNA, the CDR3 is TGCGCCAGCAGCTTAGGAAGACTAGCGGGCACAGATACGCAGTATTTT. Amino acid sequence: CASSLGRLAGTDTQYF. Full variable domain (remainder filled in from reference TRBV5-1 and TRBJ2-3): KAGVTQTPRYLIKTRGQQVTLSCSPISGHRSVSWYQQTPGQGLQFLFEYFSETQRNKGNFPGRFSGRQFSNSRSEMNVSTLELGDSALYLCASSLGRLAGTDTQYFGPGTRLTVL.

This chain uses TRBV19 with TRBJ1-2, with a weak D call TRBD1 (5 bases). The V and J ends lost 5 bases and 8 bases respectively, with 12 bases between them. Germline CDR1 and CDR2: LNHDA and SQIVND (reference sequence). The CDR3 loop spans 12 amino acids. The CDR3 reads CASSSSGSGYTF. CDR3 nucleotides: TGTGCCAGTAGTTCGTCAGGGTCGGGCTACACCTTC.

The V and J genes are TRBV6-5 and TRBJ2-7, with 7 bases identical to TRBD2. The germline gives CDR1 MNHEY, CDR2 SVGAGI. The CDR3 extends over 12 amino acids. V lost 4 bases to trimming and J lost 3 bases; unmatched junction nucleotides: 0. CDR3 region: CASSSSGYEQYF. CDR3 DNA sequence: TGTGCCAGCAGTTCTAGCGGCTACGAGCAGTACTTC.

This clone was detected once. The chain has TRBV19 and TRBJ2-3; no firm D call. Deletions cut 3 bases from V and 8 bases from J, with 9 bases between. The CDR3 has 12 residues. CDR1 and CDR2 from the germline V gene are LNHDA and SQIVND (reference sequence). The CDR3 spells CASSIYGSTQYF. In DNA, the CDR3 is TGTGCCAGTAGTATTTATGGCAGTACGCAGTATTTT. Filled out from reference TRBV19 and TRBJ2-3, the complete variable domain reads DGGITQSPKYLFRKEGQNVTLSCEQNLNHDAMYWYRQDPGQGLRLIYYSQIVNDFQKGDIAEGYSVSREKKESFPLTVTSAQKNPTAFYLCASSIYGSTQYFGPGTRLTVL.

The V and J genes are TRBV14 and TRBJ2-1; perhaps TRBD2 as D (5 bases). Germline CDR1 and CDR2: SGHDN and FVKESK. Trimming left V 2 bases short and J 9 bases short, with 14 bases between. The CDR3 is made up of 14 amino acids. The CDR3 is CASSQMGVRGEQFF. The CDR3, as DNA: TGTGCCAGCAGCCAAATGGGAGTTCGAGGTGAGCAGTTCTTC.